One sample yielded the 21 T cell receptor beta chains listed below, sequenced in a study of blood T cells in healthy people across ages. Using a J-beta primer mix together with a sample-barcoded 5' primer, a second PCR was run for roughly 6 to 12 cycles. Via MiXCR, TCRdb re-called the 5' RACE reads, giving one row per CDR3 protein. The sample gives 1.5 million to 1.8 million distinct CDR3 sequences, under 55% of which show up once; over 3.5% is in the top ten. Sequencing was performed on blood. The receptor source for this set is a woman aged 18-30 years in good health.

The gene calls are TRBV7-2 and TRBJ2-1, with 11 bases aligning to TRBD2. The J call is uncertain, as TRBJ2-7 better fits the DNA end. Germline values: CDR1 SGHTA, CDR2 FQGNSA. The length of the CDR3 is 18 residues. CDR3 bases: TGTGCCAGCAGCTCCATGACTAGCGGGACAGGACGCTACAATGAGCAGTACTTC. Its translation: CASSSMTSGTGRYNEQYF.

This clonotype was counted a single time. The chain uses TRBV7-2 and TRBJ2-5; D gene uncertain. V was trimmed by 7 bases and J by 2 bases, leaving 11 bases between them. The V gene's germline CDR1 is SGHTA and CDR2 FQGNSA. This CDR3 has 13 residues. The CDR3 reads CASNRTAQETQYF. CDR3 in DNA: TGTGCCAGCAACCGGACGGCTCAAGAGACCCAGTACTTC.

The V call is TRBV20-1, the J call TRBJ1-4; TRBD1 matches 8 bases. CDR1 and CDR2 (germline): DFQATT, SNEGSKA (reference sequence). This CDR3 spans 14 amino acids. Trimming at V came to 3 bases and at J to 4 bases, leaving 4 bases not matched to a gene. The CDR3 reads CSARDRVGNEKLFF. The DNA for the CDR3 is TGCAGTGCTAGGGACAGGGTCGGTAATGAAAAACTGTTTTTT.

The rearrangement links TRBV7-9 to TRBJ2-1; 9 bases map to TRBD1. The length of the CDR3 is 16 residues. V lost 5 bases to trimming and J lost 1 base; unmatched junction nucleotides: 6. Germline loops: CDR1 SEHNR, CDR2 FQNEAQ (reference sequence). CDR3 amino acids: CASSPGTGPSYNEQFF. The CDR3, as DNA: TGTGCCAGCAGCCCGGGGACAGGGCCTTCCTACAATGAGCAGTTCTTC. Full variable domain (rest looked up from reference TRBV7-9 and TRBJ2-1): DTGVSQNPRHKITKRGQNVTFRCDPISEHNRLYWYRQTLGQGPEFLTYFQNEAQLEKSRLLSDRFSAERPKGSFSTLEIQRTEQGDSAMYLCASSPGTGPSYNEQFFGPGTRLTVL.

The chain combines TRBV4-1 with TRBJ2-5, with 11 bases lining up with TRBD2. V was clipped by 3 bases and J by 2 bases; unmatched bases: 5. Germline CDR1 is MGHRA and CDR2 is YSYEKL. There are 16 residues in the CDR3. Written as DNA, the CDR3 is TGCGCCAGCAGCCAGCTGGGGACTAGCGGTCAAGAGACCCAGTACTTC. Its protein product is CASSQLGTSGQETQYF.

DNA of the CDR3: TGTGCCAGCAGTCCGACACTCACTAGAAACACCATATATTTT. This gives the protein CASSPTLTRNTIYF. The chain carries TRBV6-5 and TRBJ1-3, with unresolved D. The CDR3 has 14 residues. V lost 5 bases, J lost 5 bases, and 13 bases lay in between. The germline CDR1 and CDR2 sequences are MNHEY and SVGAGI.

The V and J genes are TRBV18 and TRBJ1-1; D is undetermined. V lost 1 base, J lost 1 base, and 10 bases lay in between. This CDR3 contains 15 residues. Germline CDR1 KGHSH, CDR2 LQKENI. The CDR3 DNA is TGTGCCAGCTCACCACTCGGGGTGGGGAACACTGAAGCTTTCTTT. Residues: CASSPLGVGNTEAFF.

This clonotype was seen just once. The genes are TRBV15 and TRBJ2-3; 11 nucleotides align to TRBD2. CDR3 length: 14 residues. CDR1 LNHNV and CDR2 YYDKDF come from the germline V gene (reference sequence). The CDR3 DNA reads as TGTTTACATTTAGCGGGAGGGAGGACAGATACGCAGTATTTT. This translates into CLHLAGGRTDTQYF.

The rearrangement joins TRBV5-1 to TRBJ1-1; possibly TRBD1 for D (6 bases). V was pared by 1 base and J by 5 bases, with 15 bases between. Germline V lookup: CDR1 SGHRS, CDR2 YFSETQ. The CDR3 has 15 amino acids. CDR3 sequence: CASSLKSGAGTEAFF. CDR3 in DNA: TGCGCCAGCAGCTTGAAGTCGGGGGCGGGTACTGAAGCTTTCTTT.

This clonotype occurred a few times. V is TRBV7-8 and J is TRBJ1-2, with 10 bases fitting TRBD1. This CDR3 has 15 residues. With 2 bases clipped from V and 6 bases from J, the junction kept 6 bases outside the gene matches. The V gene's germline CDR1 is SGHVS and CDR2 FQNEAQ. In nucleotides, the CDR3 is TGTGCCAGCAGCTTATTTGGACAGGGGGTACATGGCTACACCTTC. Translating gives CASSLFGQGVHGYTF.

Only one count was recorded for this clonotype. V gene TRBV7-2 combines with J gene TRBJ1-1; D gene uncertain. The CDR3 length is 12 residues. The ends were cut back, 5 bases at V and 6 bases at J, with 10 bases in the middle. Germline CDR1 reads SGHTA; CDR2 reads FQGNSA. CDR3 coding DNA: TGTGCCAGCAGCGTGAGTTTCGCTGAAGCTTTCTTT. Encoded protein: CASSVSFAEAFF.

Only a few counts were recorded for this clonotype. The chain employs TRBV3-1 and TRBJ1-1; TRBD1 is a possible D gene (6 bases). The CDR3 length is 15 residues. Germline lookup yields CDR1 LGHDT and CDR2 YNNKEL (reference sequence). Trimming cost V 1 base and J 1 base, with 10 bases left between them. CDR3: CASSQGGGANTEAFF. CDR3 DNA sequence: TGTGCCAGCAGCCAAGGGGGGGGGGCGAACACTGAAGCTTTCTTT.

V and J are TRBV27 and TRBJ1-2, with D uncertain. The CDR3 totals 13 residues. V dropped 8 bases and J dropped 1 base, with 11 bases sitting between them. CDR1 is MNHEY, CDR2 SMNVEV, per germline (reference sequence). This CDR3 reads CASRKSDNYGYTF. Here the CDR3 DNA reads TGTGCCAGCCGAAAGAGCGATAACTATGGCTACACCTTC.

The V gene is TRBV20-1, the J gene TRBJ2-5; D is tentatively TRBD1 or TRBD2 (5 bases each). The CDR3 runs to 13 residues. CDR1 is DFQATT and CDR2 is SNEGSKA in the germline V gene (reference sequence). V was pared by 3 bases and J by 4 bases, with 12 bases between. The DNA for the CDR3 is TGCAGTGCTAGTCCGGGGCGATTAGAGACCCAGTACTTC. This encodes CSASPGRLETQYF.

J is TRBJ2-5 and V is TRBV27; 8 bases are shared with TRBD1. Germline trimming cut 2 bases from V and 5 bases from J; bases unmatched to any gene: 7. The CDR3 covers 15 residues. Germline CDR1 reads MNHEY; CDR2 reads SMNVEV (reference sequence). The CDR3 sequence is CASSLLATGGETQYF. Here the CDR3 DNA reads TGTGCCAGCAGTTTACTAGCTACAGGGGGGGAGACCCAGTACTTC.

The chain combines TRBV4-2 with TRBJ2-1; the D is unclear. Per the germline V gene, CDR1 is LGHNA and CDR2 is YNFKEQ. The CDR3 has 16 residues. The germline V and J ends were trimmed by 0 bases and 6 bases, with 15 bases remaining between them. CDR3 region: CASSQDFGPTRNEQFF. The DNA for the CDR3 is TGTGCCAGCAGCCAAGATTTCGGTCCCACCCGCAATGAGCAGTTCTTC.

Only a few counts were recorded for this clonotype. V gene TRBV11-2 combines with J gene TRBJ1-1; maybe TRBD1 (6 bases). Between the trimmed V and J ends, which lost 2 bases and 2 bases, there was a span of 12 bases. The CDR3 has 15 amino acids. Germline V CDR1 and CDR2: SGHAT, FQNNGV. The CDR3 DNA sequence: TGTGCCAGCAGCTTACTTCAGGGGACTAACACTGAAGCTTTCTTT. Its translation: CASSLLQGTNTEAFF.

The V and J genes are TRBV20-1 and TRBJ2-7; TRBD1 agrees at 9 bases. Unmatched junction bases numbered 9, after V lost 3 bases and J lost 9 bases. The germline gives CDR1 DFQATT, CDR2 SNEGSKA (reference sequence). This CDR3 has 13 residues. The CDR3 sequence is CSASRDRESLQYF. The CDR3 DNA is TGCAGTGCTAGTCGGGACAGGGAGTCGCTGCAGTACTTC.

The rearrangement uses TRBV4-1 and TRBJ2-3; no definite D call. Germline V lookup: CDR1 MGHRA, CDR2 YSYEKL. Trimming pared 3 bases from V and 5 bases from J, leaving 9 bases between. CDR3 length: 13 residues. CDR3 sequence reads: CASSQGIGDTQYF. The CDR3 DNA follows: TGCGCCAGCAGCCAGGGGATTGGAGATACGCAGTATTTT.

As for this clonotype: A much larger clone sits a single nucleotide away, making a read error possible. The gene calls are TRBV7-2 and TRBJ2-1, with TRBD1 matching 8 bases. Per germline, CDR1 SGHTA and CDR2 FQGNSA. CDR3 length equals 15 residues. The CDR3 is CASSFDRGTYSEQFF. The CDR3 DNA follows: TGTGCCAGCAGTTTTGACAGGGGAACCTACAGTGAGCAGTTCTTC.

DNA of the CDR3: TGCGCCAGCAGCCAAGATCACCGGGGGGTATACAATGAGCAGTACTTC. It encodes CASSQDHRGVYNEQYF. V usage is TRBV4-3 and J usage is TRBJ2-5, with 7 bases matching TRBD2. The ends lost 0 bases at V and 11 bases at J; junction bases unmatched: 15. Germline CDR1 and CDR2: LGHNA and YSLEER. This CDR3 comprises 16 residues.